A selection of T cell receptor beta chains follows, all from one sample in a study of cytomegalovirus exposure and HLA in healthy donors. The table came from immunoSEQ multiplex PCR; TCRdb's copy has only in-frame clones and leaves some out. The table has about 140,000 clones, more than 75% seen once. Sequencing was done on a sample of PBMCs. These receptors all come from a female donor in good health and CMV-seronegative. Both conserved end residues are part of each CDR3. Each record gives: clone size, D gene, V gene, J gene, CDR3 protein, CDR3 DNA. D genes are given only for firm matches. A row's size may be missing; if present it is once, few, many or a size class.

NA	TRBD2	TRBV5-1	TRBJ2-3	CASSLTSGSVGVGRDTQYF	TGCGCCAGCAGCTTAACTAGCGGGAGTGTTGGGGTCGGGAGAGATACGCAGTATTTT
NA	TRBD1	TRBV28	TRBJ1-5	CASSYPGQGNQPQHF	TGTGCCAGCAGCTACCCGGGACAGGGTAATCAGCCCCAGCATTTT
NA	TRBD2	TRBV5-1	TRBJ2-7	CASKPSGDYYEQYF	TGCGCCAGCAAGCCTAGCGGAGATTACTACGAGCAGTACTTC
NA	NA	TRBV6-5	TRBJ2-7	CASSAEGYEQYF	TGTGCCAGCAGTGCGGAGGGCTACGAGCAGTACTTC
NA	NA	TRBV7-8	TRBJ2-2	CASLIAAGTGELFF	TGTGCCAGCTTGATCGCGGCGGGGACCGGGGAGCTGTTTTTT
few	NA	TRBV12-2	TRBJ1-1	CASRLAHGNTEAFF	TGTGCAAGTCGCTTAGCCCACGGGAACACTGAAGCTTTCTTT
NA	TRBD1	TRBV7-9	TRBJ1-2	CASSTTGDYGYTF	TGTGCCAGCAGCACGACAGGGGACTATGGCTACACCTTC
NA	NA	TRBV7-2	TRBJ1-3	CASSHLRGGNTIYF	TGTGCCAGCAGCCATCTAAGGGGGGGAAACACCATATATTTC
NA	NA	TRBV28	TRBJ2-7	CATRRWATNYEQYF	TGTGCCACCAGGCGTTGGGCGACGAACTACGAGCAGTACTTC
NA	NA	TRBV18	TRBJ2-4	CASSLGRLPGNIQYF	TGTGCCAGCTCACTCGGCAGGCTTCCAGGAAACATTCAGTACTTC
NA	NA	TRBV19	TRBJ1-1	CASSITGMNTEAFF	TGTGCCAGTAGTATAACAGGAATGAACACTGAAGCTTTCTTT
once	TRBD2	TRBV5-6	TRBJ2-5	CASSLRHTGTSAQYF	TGTGCCAGCAGCTTGAGGCACACCGGGACTAGCGCCCAGTACTTC
NA	NA	TRBV7-9	TRBJ1-1	CASSLGHLLNTEAFF	TGTGCCAGCAGCTTAGGACACCTCCTGAACACTGAAGCTTTCTTT
NA	TRBD2	TRBV6-1	TRBJ2-3	CASSDFLAGEEDTQYF	TGTGCCAGCAGTGATTTCCTAGCGGGAGAGGAAGATACGCAGTATTTT
NA	NA	TRBV27	TRBJ1-2	CASSPRRVAGYTF	TGTGCCAGCAGTCCACGCCGGGTGGCTGGCTACACCTTC
NA	NA	TRBV7-2	TRBJ1-2	CASSLGRVNYGYTF	TGTGCCAGCAGCTTAGGGCGGGTTAACTATGGCTACACCTTC
NA	NA	TRBV6-6	TRBJ1-2	CASRLTRTDYGYTF	TGTGCCAGCAGGCTAACTAGGACAGACTATGGCTACACCTTC
NA	TRBD1	TRBV10-2	TRBJ2-5	CASSESTRTGRQKTQYF	TGCGCCAGCAGTGAGTCGACTCGGACAGGGCGCCAAAAGACCCAGTACTTC
NA	TRBD1	TRBV19	TRBJ2-1	CASMPQGAYNEQFF	TGTGCCAGTATGCCACAGGGGGCTTACAATGAGCAGTTCTTC
NA	TRBD1	TRBV6-1	TRBJ2-7	CASSRDRAYEQYF	TGTGCCAGCAGTAGGGACAGGGCCTACGAGCAGTACTTC
few	NA	TRBV6-6	TRBJ2-3	CASSMDYLDTQYF	TGTGCCAGCAGCATGGACTACCTTGATACGCAGTATTTT
once	NA	TRBV15	TRBJ2-7	CATRQTSSYEQYF	TGTGCCACCAGACAGACAAGCTCCTACGAGCAGTACTTC
NA	NA	TRBV5-6	TRBJ2-7	CASSLWGRSEQSF	TGTGCCAGCAGCTTGTGGGGCAGATCCGAGCAGTCCTTC
NA	TRBD2	TRBV5-6	TRBJ2-1	CASSPEREGRNEQFF	TGTGCCAGCAGCCCCGAGCGGGAGGGCCGAAATGAGCAGTTCTTC
few	NA	TRBV9	TRBJ2-1	CASSVDSRGTWDEQFF	TGTGCCAGCAGCGTAGATTCGAGGGGGACATGGGATGAGCAGTTCTTC
once	NA	TRBV27	TRBJ2-5	CASRRDWVETQYF	TGTGCCAGCAGGAGAGACTGGGTAGAGACCCAGTACTTC
few	TRBD1	TRBV2	TRBJ1-1	CASSPLGGTGSNTEAFF	TGTGCCAGCAGCCCCTTGGGGGGGACAGGGAGCAACACTGAAGCTTTCTTT
NA	NA	TRBV10-3	TRBJ2-5	CAISDWTGQETQYF	TGTGCCATCAGTGATTGGACTGGCCAAGAGACCCAGTACTTC
NA	NA	TRBV5-1	TRBJ2-3	CASSLDPGLRTDTQYF	TGCGCCAGCAGCTTGGACCCGGGGTTGCGCACAGATACGCAGTATTTT
NA	TRBD2	TRBV12-5	TRBJ2-2	CASGLVTGLAVNTGELFF	TGTGCTAGTGGTTTGGTTACAGGACTAGCGGTGAACACCGGGGAGCTGTTTTTT
NA	TRBD1	TRBV9	TRBJ2-3	CASSVDWTGRDTQYF	TGTGCCAGCAGCGTAGACTGGACAGGTCGAGATACGCAGTATTTT
NA	NA	TRBV6-4	TRBJ1-5	CASSDSSCYSNQPQHF	TGTGCCAGCAGTGACTCGTCTTGTTATAGCAATCAGCCCCAGCATTTT
NA	NA	TRBV4-1	TRBJ2-7	CASSQVAGVEQYF	TGCGCCAGCAGCCAAGTAGCAGGGGTCGAGCAGTACTTC
NA	TRBD2	TRBV7-2	TRBJ2-1	CASSLAPTGTSGGEQFF	TGTGCCAGCAGCTTAGCGCCAACCGGGACTAGCGGGGGGGAGCAGTTCTTC
NA	TRBD1	TRBV28	TRBJ1-6	CASSSGQGNSPLHF	TGTGCCAGCAGTTCGGGACAGGGGAATTCACCCCTCCACTTT
NA	NA	TRBV27	TRBJ2-2	CASSPSSITGELFF	TGTGCCAGCAGTCCCTCCTCTATAACCGGGGAGCTGTTTTTT
NA	TRBD1	TRBV5-8	TRBJ1-2	CASSSGQGINYGYTF	TGTGCCAGCAGTTCGGGACAGGGGATCAACTATGGCTACACCTTC
NA	NA	TRBV15	TRBJ2-1	CATSRESQRVYNEQFF	TGTGCCACCAGCAGAGAATCCCAGCGGGTCTACAATGAGCAGTTCTTC
NA	NA	TRBV19	TRBJ2-7	CASILVYEQYF	TGTGCCAGTATTTTAGTCTACGAGCAGTACTTC
NA	TRBD1	TRBV7-3	TRBJ1-2	CASSFGTGGYTF	TGTGCCAGCAGTTTTGGGACAGGAGGCTACACCTTC
NA	TRBD2	TRBV10-1	TRBJ2-1	CASSTESGRSSYNEQFF	TGCGCCAGCAGTACCGAGAGCGGGAGAAGCTCCTACAATGAGCAGTTCTTC
NA	TRBD1	TRBV6-5	TRBJ1-2	CASSFTTGDSYGYTF	TGTGCCAGCAGTTTCACTACAGGGGATTCCTATGGCTACACCTTC
NA	TRBD1	TRBV2	TRBJ1-1	CASSLKPGGPLNTEAFF	TGTGCCAGCAGCCTTAAACCAGGGGGCCCACTGAACACTGAAGCTTTCTTT
few	NA	TRBV6-6	TRBJ2-3	CASGPFLDTDTQYF	TGTGCCAGCGGCCCGTTTCTAGACACAGATACGCAGTATTTT
NA	NA	TRBV6-1	TRBJ1-2	CATLRQGTYGYTF	TGTGCCACCCTGAGGCAGGGGACCTATGGCTACACCTTC
NA	TRBD1	TRBV5-1	TRBJ2-5	CASSLGQGIQETQYF	TGCGCCAGCAGCTTGGGACAGGGGATCCAAGAGACCCAGTACTTC
NA	NA	TRBV6-5	TRBJ1-1	CASSSAGGNTEAFF	TGTGCCAGCAGTTCCGCGGGAGGGAACACTGAAGCTTTCTTT
NA	NA	TRBV11-2	TRBJ1-4	CASSLAAQGTNEKLFF	TGTGCCAGCAGCTTAGCGGCACAGGGAACTAATGAAAAACTGTTTTTT
NA	TRBD1	TRBV29-1	TRBJ1-2	CSVVSPELQGPQGYGYTF	TGCAGCGTTGTCTCGCCGGAACTACAGGGGCCACAGGGCTATGGCTACACCTTC
NA	NA	TRBV6-5	TRBJ1-4	CASSPAGGLGEKLFF	TGTGCCAGCAGCCCTGCCGGGGGACTAGGGGAAAAACTGTTTTTT
NA	NA	TRBV11-1	TRBJ2-7	CASSLGQVYEQYF	TGTGCCAGCAGCTTAGGGCAGGTCTACGAGCAGTACTTC
NA	NA	TRBV5-1	TRBJ2-5	CASSSRGTQYF	TGCGCCAGCAGCAGCCGAGGGACCCAGTACTTC
NA	NA	TRBV7-3	TRBJ2-2	CASSLLQGSGELFF	TGTGCCAGCAGCTTATTGCAGGGCTCCGGGGAGCTGTTTTTT